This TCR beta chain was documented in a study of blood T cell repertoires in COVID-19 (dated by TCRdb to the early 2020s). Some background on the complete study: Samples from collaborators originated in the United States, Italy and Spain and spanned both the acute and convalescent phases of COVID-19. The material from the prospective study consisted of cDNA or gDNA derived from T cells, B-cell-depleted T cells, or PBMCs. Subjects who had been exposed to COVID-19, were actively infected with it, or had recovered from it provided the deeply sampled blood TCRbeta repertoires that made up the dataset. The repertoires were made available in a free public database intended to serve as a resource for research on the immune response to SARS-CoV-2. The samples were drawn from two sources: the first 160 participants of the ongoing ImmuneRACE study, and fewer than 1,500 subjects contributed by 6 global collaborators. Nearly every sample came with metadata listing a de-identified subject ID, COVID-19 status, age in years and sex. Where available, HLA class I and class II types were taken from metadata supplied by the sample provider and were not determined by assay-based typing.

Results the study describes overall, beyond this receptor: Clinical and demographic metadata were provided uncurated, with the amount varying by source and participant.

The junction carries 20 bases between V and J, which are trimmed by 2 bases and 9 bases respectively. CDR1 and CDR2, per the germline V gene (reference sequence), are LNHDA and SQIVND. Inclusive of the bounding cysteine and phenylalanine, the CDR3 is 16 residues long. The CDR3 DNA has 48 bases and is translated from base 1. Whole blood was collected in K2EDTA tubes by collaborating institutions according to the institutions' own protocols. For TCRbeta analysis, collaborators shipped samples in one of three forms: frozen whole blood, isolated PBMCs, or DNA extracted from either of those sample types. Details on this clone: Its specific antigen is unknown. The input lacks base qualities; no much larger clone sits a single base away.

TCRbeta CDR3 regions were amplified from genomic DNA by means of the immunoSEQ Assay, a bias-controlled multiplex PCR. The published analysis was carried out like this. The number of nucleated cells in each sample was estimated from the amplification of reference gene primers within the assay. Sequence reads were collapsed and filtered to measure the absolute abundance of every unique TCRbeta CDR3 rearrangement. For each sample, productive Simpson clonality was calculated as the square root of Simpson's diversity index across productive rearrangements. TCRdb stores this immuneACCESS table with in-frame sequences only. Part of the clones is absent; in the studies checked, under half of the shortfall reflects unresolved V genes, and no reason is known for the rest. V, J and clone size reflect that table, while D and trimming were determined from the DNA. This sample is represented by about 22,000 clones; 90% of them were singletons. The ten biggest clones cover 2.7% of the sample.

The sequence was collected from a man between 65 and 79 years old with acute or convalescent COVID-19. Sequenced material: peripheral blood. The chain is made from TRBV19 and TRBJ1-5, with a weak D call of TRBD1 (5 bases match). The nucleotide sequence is TGTGCCAGTAGTATACCCTCCGGGGGGGGTCTGGGGCCCCAGCATTTT. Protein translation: CASSIPSGGGLGPQHF.